The next 30 T cell receptor beta chains were all read from a single sample in a study of blood T cell repertoires in COVID-19. The data were produced by immunoSEQ multiplex PCR, yet TCRdb's version contains in-frame clones alone and is incomplete. The sample has 200,000 to 300,000 clones, about 90% seen once; the top ten hold around 3.7%. The sample was PBMCs or T cells enriched from blood (not recorded which). The receptors were gathered from a woman in her twenties or thirties with acute COVID-19.

V usage is TRBV10-1 and J usage is TRBJ2-5; the D gene is possibly TRBD2 (5 bases). Germline lookup yields CDR1 WNHNN and CDR2 SYGVQD (reference sequence). Trimming removed 5 bases from V and 0 bases from J, with 10 bases in between. CDR3 length equals 14 residues. CDR3 nucleotides: TGCGCCAGCAGTCCCGGACTCAACCAAGAGACCCAGTACTTC. This sequence encodes CASSPGLNQETQYF.

The V call is TRBV14, the J call TRBJ1-3; TRBD1 matches 7 bases. This CDR3 is built from 14 residues. V lost 2 bases to trimming and J lost 9 bases; unmatched junction nucleotides: 7. Germline V gives CDR1 SGHDN, CDR2 FVKESK. The CDR3 DNA reads as TGTGCCAGCAGCCAAATCACAGGGGAGCGCACCATATATTTT. As protein: CASSQITGERTIYF.

The chain combines TRBV4-3 with TRBJ1-4; 7 positions agree with TRBD1. The CDR3 covers 15 residues. The germline gives CDR1 LGHNA, CDR2 YSLEER. The V and J ends lost 4 bases and 6 bases, in that order; junction bases with no gene match: 8. Here the CDR3 reads CASSRSQGSDEKLFF. The CDR3 coding sequence is TGCGCCAGCAGCCGATCACAGGGGTCGGATGAAAAACTGTTTTTT.

V and J are TRBV5-5 and TRBJ2-7; D is undetermined. Trimming shortened V by 0 bases and J by 2 bases, and 6 bases separated the two germline ends. Germline lookup yields CDR1 SGHKS and CDR2 YYEKEE (reference sequence). This CDR3 has 13 amino acids. This CDR3 reads CASSLDVTYEQYF. CDR3 DNA: TGTGCCAGCAGCTTGGATGTTACCTACGAGCAGTACTTC.

The chain uses TRBV7-8 and TRBJ1-5, with a tentative D call TRBD1 (5 bases). CDR3 length: 15 residues. The V end was cut by 1 base, the J end by 3 bases, with 10 bases between. CDR1 is SGHVS and CDR2 is FQNEAQ in the germline V gene. This CDR3 is CASSLGGGYNQPQHF. The CDR3 nucleotides are TGTGCCAGCAGCTTAGGCGGGGGTTACAATCAGCCCCAGCATTTT.

The chain employs TRBV30 and TRBJ2-3; 9 nucleotides match TRBD1. In germline, CDR1 is GTSNPN, CDR2 SVGIG (reference sequence). The CDR3 totals 15 residues. V lost 2 bases, J lost 3 bases, and 6 bases stayed unmatched. The chain's CDR3 is CAWSRGQGRTDTQYF. The CDR3 coding sequence is TGTGCCTGGAGTCGAGGACAGGGGAGGACAGATACGCAGTATTTT.

This rearrangement joins TRBV11-2 to TRBJ2-3; no firm D call. CDR3 length: 16 residues. The V and J ends lost 0 bases and 2 bases respectively, with 12 bases between them. Germline CDR1 SGHAT, CDR2 FQNNGV. DNA of the CDR3: TGTGCCAGCAGCTTAGATTGGAGTACCTCCACAGATACGCAGTATTTT. This gives the protein CASSLDWSTSTDTQYF.

The chain joins TRBV12-3 or TRBV12-4 to TRBJ1-5; perhaps TRBD1 as D (6 bases). The germline V and J ends were trimmed by 8 bases and 7 bases, with 15 bases remaining between them. This CDR3 region has 13 residues. CDR3 DNA sequence: TGTGCCAGCTGGGGGGGGGCGCAGCAGCCCCAGCATTTT. It codes for CASWGGAQQPQHF.

V gene TRBV28 combines with J gene TRBJ1-3; no firm D call. Trimming cost V 3 bases and J 4 bases, with 19 bases left between them. The CDR3 is made up of 17 amino acids. The germline V gene encodes CDR1 MDHEN and CDR2 SYDVKM. DNA of the CDR3: TGTGCCAGCAGTTTGCGGGCTTTTGGAAAGAGAGGAAACACCATATATTTT. This translates into CASSLRAFGKRGNTIYF.

V and J are TRBV5-1 and TRBJ2-1, with D perhaps TRBD1 (5 bases). CDR1 and CDR2 (germline): SGHRS, YFSETQ. This CDR3 spans 11 amino acids. V lost 2 bases, J lost 12 bases, and 9 bases lay in between. CDR3 region: CASSLGVGQFF. The CDR3 coding sequence is TGCGCCAGCAGCTTAGGGGTAGGGCAGTTCTTC.

This clone has only one observation. V usage is TRBV25-1 and J usage is TRBJ1-6; D unclear. Per the germline V gene, CDR1 is MGHDK and CDR2 is SYGVNS. The CDR3 is made up of 13 amino acids. V shed 3 bases and J shed 10 bases, with 10 bases lying between them. The CDR3 loop reads CASSEYRESPLHF. CDR3 DNA: TGTGCCAGCAGTGAGTATAGAGAGTCACCCCTCCACTTT.

The sample holds a few counts of this clone. This chain links TRBV4-1 with TRBJ1-2; no firm D call. V was pared by 0 bases and J by 7 bases, with 12 bases between. The CDR3 is 14 residues long. Germline CDR1 and CDR2: MGHRA and YSYEKL. The CDR3 spells CASSQDRQEGGYTF. In nucleotides, the CDR3 is TGCGCCAGCAGCCAAGACAGGCAGGAGGGTGGCTACACCTTC.

This clone was counted a few times. The V and J genes are TRBV4-1 and TRBJ1-2; maybe TRBD1 (5 bases). Trimming cost V 4 bases and J 8 bases, with 26 bases left between them. The CDR3 spans 17 residues. Germline CDR1 reads MGHRA; CDR2 reads YSYEKL. The DNA for the CDR3 is TGCGCCAGCAGCCTGGGACGTCCGGGGACTCTACCGGGAGGCTACACCTTC. Translating gives CASSLGRPGTLPGGYTF.

CDR3 residues: CASSLSLRAIEQYF. For the CDR3, the DNA is TGTGCCAGCAGTTTATCTCTCCGAGCCATCGAGCAGTACTTC. J is TRBJ2-7 and V is TRBV27; D gene unclear. Trimming stripped 0 bases from V and 6 bases from J, with 12 bases between. The CDR3 consists of 14 residues. Germline V gene data show CDR1 as MNHEY and CDR2 as SMNVEV (reference sequence).

This rearrangement joins TRBV28 to TRBJ1-5; TRBD1 might be the D (6 bases). Germline loops: CDR1 MDHEN, CDR2 SYDVKM. The length of the CDR3 is 15 residues. V shed 10 bases and J shed 3 bases, with 19 bases lying between them. The CDR3 DNA follows: TGTGCCACCCAAACAGGGCCATTGGACAATCAGCCCCAGCATTTT. Its protein product is CATQTGPLDNQPQHF.

V gene TRBV2 combines with J gene TRBJ1-2, with D perhaps TRBD1 (6 bases). The CDR3 runs to 13 residues. V was trimmed by 7 bases and J by 4 bases, leaving 13 bases between them. In germline, CDR1 is SNHLY, CDR2 FYNNEI. For the CDR3, the DNA is TGTGCCAGCAAACCACAGGGTATCTATGGCTACACCTTC. It yields the protein CASKPQGIYGYTF.

This sequence joins TRBV30 and TRBJ1-1; D gene uncertain. Trimming took off 6 bases at V and 1 base at J, with 12 bases between the two ends. Per germline, CDR1 GTSNPN and CDR2 SVGIG (reference sequence). The CDR3 extends over 13 amino acids. CDR3 in amino acids: CACGLEGNTEAFF. In nucleotides, the CDR3 is TGTGCCTGCGGCCTCGAGGGGAACACTGAAGCTTTCTTT.

This clone was seen a single time. The chain combines TRBV12-3 or TRBV12-4 with TRBJ1-4; D is uncertain. The germline V and J ends were trimmed by 5 bases and 7 bases, with 8 bases remaining between them. This CDR3 has 12 residues. The CDR3 sequence is CASSLGPEKLFF. The CDR3 nucleotides read TGTGCCAGCAGTCTAGGGCCTGAAAAACTGTTTTTT.

This clone was found a few times. The rearrangement links TRBV9 to TRBJ1-2; 10 nucleotides match TRBD1. The CDR3 contains 14 residues. Germline-derived CDR1 and CDR2 are SGDLS and YYNGEE. V shed 4 bases and J 6 bases; nucleotides not matched to a gene: 6. The CDR3 reads CASSSTDRGNGYTF. CDR3 bases: TGTGCCAGCAGCTCGACGGACAGGGGGAATGGCTACACCTTC.

Regarding this clone: The junction and the germline gene differ at one end; a read error may be behind it. V and J are TRBV28 and TRBJ1-5, with a tentative D call TRBD1 (6 bases). There are 13 residues in the CDR3. CDR1 and CDR2 (germline): MDHEN, SYDVKM. The DNA for the CDR3 is TGTGCCAGCAGTCCCAGGGGCAAACAGCCCCAGCATTTT. Translating gives CASSPRGKQPQHF.

The rearrangement links TRBV11-2 to TRBJ2-3, with 8 bases fitting TRBD1. Germline CDR1 is SGHAT and CDR2 is FQNNGV. The CDR3 totals 14 residues. The junction had 5 bases not matched to a gene; V was cut back by 4 bases and J by 5 bases. The CDR3 is CASSSGQGVDTQYF. The CDR3 coding sequence is TGTGCCAGCAGCTCCGGACAGGGAGTAGATACGCAGTATTTT.

This clone has just one count. V and J are TRBV5-1 and TRBJ2-7; weak D call: TRBD2 (7 bases). V lost 0 bases to trimming and J lost 1 base, with 14 bases between them. Germline loops: CDR1 SGHRS, CDR2 YFSETQ. This CDR3 has 16 amino acids. CDR3 DNA sequence: TGCGCCAGCAGCTTGGCGGGCGGGGGCGGTTCCTACGAGCAGTACTTC. It specifies CASSLAGGGGSYEQYF.

CDR3 nucleotides: TGTGCCACCAGCAGAGGGGGAGACTATGGCTACACCTTC. Its translation: CATSRGGDYGYTF. The chain couples TRBV15 to TRBJ1-2, with D uncertain. The CDR3 is 13 amino acids. Germline loops: CDR1 LNHNV, CDR2 YYDKDF (reference sequence). V lost 1 base to trimming and J lost 3 bases, with 6 bases between them.

The chain recombines TRBV2 with TRBJ1-3; D remains ambiguous. CDR1 is SNHLY, CDR2 FYNNEI, per germline. Trimming pared 2 bases from V and 1 base from J, leaving 9 bases between. The CDR3 extends over 15 amino acids. CDR3 loop: CASSESPVSGNTIYF. Here the CDR3 DNA reads TGTGCCAGCAGTGAATCCCCAGTGTCTGGAAACACCATATATTTT.

This clone appeared once. The chain couples TRBV5-1 to TRBJ1-2; perhaps TRBD1 as D (5 bases). Germline-derived CDR1 and CDR2 are SGHRS and YFSETQ. V was trimmed by 0 bases and J by 2 bases, leaving 5 bases between them. The CDR3 consists of 13 residues. Written as DNA, the CDR3 is TGCGCCAGCAGCTTGGGACAGAACTATGGCTACACCTTC. Protein product: CASSLGQNYGYTF.

V is TRBV5-1 and J is TRBJ2-3; 9 bases align to TRBD1. The V gene end was trimmed by 4 bases and the J gene end by 0 bases; junction bases not matched to a gene: 6. CDR3 length equals 16 residues. From germline, CDR1 is SGHRS and CDR2 YFSETQ. CDR3 loop: CASSARTGASTDTQYF. In DNA, the CDR3 is TGCGCCAGCAGCGCAAGGACAGGGGCTAGCACAGATACGCAGTATTTT.

V usage is TRBV18 and J usage is TRBJ1-5; 11 positions match TRBD1. Trimming cost V 5 bases and J 0 bases; bases outside gene matches: 6. This CDR3 is built from 17 residues. Germline CDR1 KGHSH, CDR2 LQKENI. CDR3 sequence reads: CASSSGQGARSNQPQHF. The CDR3, as DNA: TGTGCCAGCTCATCAGGACAGGGGGCGCGTAGCAATCAGCCCCAGCATTTT.

The chain recombines TRBV7-2 with TRBJ1-5; TRBD1 aligns across 9 bases. There are 15 residues in the CDR3. The V segment lost 4 bases and the J segment 2 bases; nucleotides outside the gene matches: 3. Germline values: CDR1 SGHTA, CDR2 FQGNSA. The CDR3 spells CASSSRQGGNQPQHF. CDR3 coding DNA: TGTGCCAGCAGCTCTAGACAGGGGGGCAATCAGCCCCAGCATTTT. The variable domain in full, completed from reference TRBV7-2 and TRBJ1-5, reads GAGVSQSPSNKVTEKGKDVELRCDPISGHTALYWYRQSLGQGLEFLIYFQGNSAPDKSGLPSDRFSAERTGGSVSTLTIQRTQQEDSAVYLCASSSRQGGNQPQHFGDGTRLSIL.

The CDR3 DNA reads TGCAGCGTTGAGTTGCGTGCGATTTCTAGCACAGATACGCAGTATTTT. Translating it yields CSVELRAISSTDTQYF. The gene calls are TRBV29-1 and TRBJ2-3; D not certain. V dropped 3 bases and J dropped 0 bases, with 16 bases sitting between them. The CDR3 consists of 16 residues. The germline CDR1 and CDR2 sequences are SQVTM and ANQGSEA.

V gene TRBV10-2 combines with J gene TRBJ1-1; D might be TRBD1 (5 bases). The germline V and J ends were trimmed by 0 bases and 4 bases, with 12 bases remaining between them. This CDR3 region has 15 residues. The germline CDR1 and CDR2 sequences are WSHSY and SAAADI. The DNA of the CDR3 is TGCGCCAGCAGTGAGTCGGGGCAGGGAGGCACTGAAGCTTTCTTT. It encodes CASSESGQGGTEAFF.